Listed here are 32 T cell receptor beta chains from one sample, sequenced in a study of blood T cell repertoires in COVID-19. Using immunoSEQ multiplex PCR, the repertoire was profiled, and TCRdb retains in-frame clones only, with some absent. The sample shows about 270,000 clones, around 92% of them seen only once. The sample taken for sequencing was PBMCs or T cells enriched from blood (not recorded which). These receptors were obtained from a woman aged 55-70 years who had recovered from COVID-19.

V is TRBV5-4 and J is TRBJ1-1; 7 nucleotides match TRBD1. This CDR3 spans 15 amino acids. Germline CDR1 is SGHNT and CDR2 is YYREEE (reference sequence). J was trimmed by 2 bases and V by 4 bases; bases with no gene match: 8. The CDR3 sequence: CASSRSQGSNTEAFF. Written as DNA, the CDR3 is TGTGCCAGCAGCAGATCACAGGGGAGTAACACTGAAGCTTTCTTT. Full variable domain (rest looked up from reference TRBV5-4 and TRBJ1-1): ETGVTQSPTHLIKTRGQQVTLRCSSQSGHNTVSWYQQALGQGPQFIFQYYREEENGRGNFPPRFSGLQFPNYSSELNVNALELDDSALYLCASSRSQGSNTEAFFGQGTRLTVV.

This clone was counted between two and nine times. This rearrangement joins TRBV18 to TRBJ2-7; 7 bases are a match to TRBD1. The CDR3 contains 14 residues. Germline trimming cut 1 base from V and 2 bases from J; bases unmatched to any gene: 2. Germline loops: CDR1 KGHSH, CDR2 LQKENI. The CDR3 coding sequence is TGTGCCAGCTCACCACGGACAGGTACCTACGAGCAGTACTTC. Encoded protein: CASSPRTGTYEQYF.

The chain recombines TRBV18 with TRBJ2-3, with 8 bases lining up with TRBD2. CDR3 length: 15 residues. The trim removed 6 bases at V and 0 bases at J, leaving 5 bases unmatched. Germline CDR1 is KGHSH and CDR2 is LQKENI. The CDR3 spells CASSQGGRSTDTQYF. The CDR3 region has the DNA TGTGCCAGCTCGCAGGGCGGGAGGAGCACAGATACGCAGTATTTT.

The CDR3 DNA reads as TGCGCCAGCAGCCCCCTGACCGTGGCACAGAGCACCGGGGAGCTGTTTTTT. This sequence encodes CASSPLTVAQSTGELFF. This chain joins TRBV4-1 and TRBJ2-2, with D uncertain. Germline loops: CDR1 MGHRA, CDR2 YSYEKL. V was clipped by 4 bases and J by 4 bases, with 19 bases between them. The CDR3 consists of 17 residues.

Comment on this clone: Other DNA sequences of this sample code for an identical CDR3. The chain couples TRBV5-1 to TRBJ2-5, with D perhaps matching TRBD1 (5 bases). This CDR3 contains 13 residues. V lost 1 base, J lost 5 bases, and 9 bases lay in between. Germline lookup yields CDR1 SGHRS and CDR2 YFSETQ. Here the CDR3 DNA reads TGCGCCAGCAGCTTGAGGCAGGGTGAGACCCAGTACTTC. It codes for CASSLRQGETQYF.

The CDR3 DNA reads TGTGCCTGGAGTAGGGGACAGACTAATGAAAAACTGTTTTTT. Translation gives CAWSRGQTNEKLFF. The chain joins TRBV30 to TRBJ1-4, with 7 bases lining up with TRBD1. Germline CDR1 is GTSNPN and CDR2 is SVGIG (reference sequence). This CDR3 spans 14 amino acids. Germline trimming cut 2 bases from V and 2 bases from J; bases unmatched to any gene: 2.

The chain couples TRBV20-1 to TRBJ1-2, with D unresolved. Trimming cost V 6 bases and J 6 bases, with 11 bases left between them. The germline gives CDR1 DFQATT, CDR2 SNEGSKA (reference sequence). This CDR3 is built from 11 residues. CDR3 sequence reads: CSAAGVHGYTF. In DNA, the CDR3 is TGCAGTGCCGCCGGGGTCCATGGCTACACCTTC.

The chain employs TRBV5-1 and TRBJ1-1, with D possibly TRBD1 on 6 matching bases. Trimming removed 2 bases at V and 3 bases at J, with 14 bases between. The CDR3 has 15 amino acids. In germline, CDR1 is SGHRS, CDR2 YFSETQ. This CDR3 is CASSFRGGADTEAFF. CDR3 nucleotides: TGCGCCAGCAGCTTTCGCGGGGGCGCGGACACTGAAGCTTTCTTT.

This chain connects TRBV7-9 to TRBJ1-6; 10 bases fit TRBD1. CDR1 SEHNR and CDR2 FQNEAQ come from the germline V gene (reference sequence). The V and J ends lost 3 bases and 9 bases, in that order; junction bases with no gene match: 5. The CDR3 covers 15 residues. The chain's CDR3 is CASSFWDRGVSPLHF. CDR3 coding DNA: TGTGCCAGCAGCTTTTGGGACAGGGGCGTTTCACCCCTCCACTTT. Filled out from reference TRBV7-9 and TRBJ1-6, the complete variable domain reads DTGVSQNPRHKITKRGQNVTFRCDPISEHNRLYWYRQTLGQGPEFLTYFQNEAQLEKSRLLSDRFSAERPKGSFSTLEIQRTEQGDSAMYLCASSFWDRGVSPLHFGNGTRLTVT.

This chain uses TRBV6-5 with TRBJ2-6; D not resolved. Germline V lookup: CDR1 MNHEY, CDR2 SVGAGI. The CDR3 length is 15 residues. Trimming took off 1 base at V and 0 bases at J, with 4 bases between the two ends. Here the CDR3 DNA reads TGTGCCAGCAGTTACTATATCTCTGGGGCCAACGTCCTGACTTTC. It translates to CASSYYISGANVLTF.

The rearrangement links TRBV5-1 to TRBJ2-3; 12 positions match TRBD1. Germline assignment: CDR1 SGHRS and CDR2 YFSETQ. The CDR3 has 16 residues. V lost 3 bases, J lost 4 bases, and 6 bases stayed unmatched. The CDR3 region has the DNA TGCGCCAGCAGCTACGGGACAGGGGGCAACTCAGATACGCAGTATTTT. Residues: CASSYGTGGNSDTQYF.

The V gene is TRBV28, the J gene TRBJ1-4, with a tentative D call TRBD1 (5 bases). The CDR3 consists of 12 residues. Trimming removed 8 bases from V and 10 bases from J, with 14 bases in between. Per the germline V gene, CDR1 is MDHEN and CDR2 is SYDVKM. Here the CDR3 DNA reads TGTGCCAGCCGATCGGACGGGGGAAAACTGTTTTTT. Its protein product is CASRSDGGKLFF. The full variable domain, rest sourced from reference TRBV28 and TRBJ1-4, is DVKVTQSSRYLVKRTGEKVFLECVQDMDHENMFWYRQDPGLGLRLIYFSYDVKMKEKGDIPEGYSVSREKKERFSLILESASTNQTSMYLCASRSDGGKLFFGSGTQLSVL.

V and J are TRBV7-9 and TRBJ2-1; D is ambiguous. Trimming took off 3 bases at V and 0 bases at J, with 12 bases between the two ends. The CDR3 totals 16 residues. Germline V lookup: CDR1 SEHNR, CDR2 FQNEAQ (reference sequence). CDR3 in amino acids: CASSFSPIPSYNEQFF. As DNA, the CDR3 is TGTGCCAGCAGCTTTTCCCCTATACCCTCCTACAATGAGCAGTTCTTC.

The V and J genes are TRBV28 and TRBJ2-7; 10 bases fit TRBD2. The V gene end was trimmed by 2 bases and the J gene end by 3 bases; junction bases not matched to a gene: 10. The CDR3 consists of 17 residues. Per germline, CDR1 MDHEN and CDR2 SYDVKM. The CDR3 region is CASSLRLAGAKFYEQYF. CDR3 DNA sequence: TGTGCCAGCAGTTTAAGGCTAGCGGGAGCCAAATTCTACGAGCAGTACTTC.

The V gene is TRBV6-5, the J gene TRBJ2-4; D call uncertain. The germline V and J ends were trimmed by 2 bases and 1 base, with 9 bases remaining between them. The CDR3 extends over 15 amino acids. CDR1 MNHEY and CDR2 SVGAGI come from the germline V gene. The CDR3: CASSYGIRAKNIQYF. DNA of the CDR3: TGTGCCAGCAGTTACGGTATCAGGGCCAAAAACATTCAGTACTTC.

In this sample, this clone turned up once. The chain recombines TRBV29-1 with TRBJ2-7, with a possible D match to TRBD1 (6 bases). From germline, CDR1 is SQVTM and CDR2 ANQGSEA. The CDR3 totals 13 residues. With 5 bases removed from V and 0 bases from J, the gap between germline ends came to 11 bases. As DNA, the CDR3 is TGCAGCGTTTTACAGGGCCCCTCCTACGAGCAGTACTTC. Protein sequence: CSVLQGPSYEQYF.

J is TRBJ2-1 and V is TRBV24-1, with 7 positions matching TRBD2. The germline V gene has CDR1 KGHDR and CDR2 SFDVKD. With 9 bases clipped from V and 4 bases from J, the junction kept 2 bases outside the gene matches. The CDR3 contains 12 residues. CDR3 coding DNA: TGTGCCACCGGGACTAATTACAATGAGCAGTTCTTC. It specifies CATGTNYNEQFF.

V usage is TRBV5-6 and J usage is TRBJ1-5, with 9 bases lining up with TRBD1. The CDR3 has 15 residues. J lost 7 bases, V lost 4 bases, and 9 bases had no gene match. Germline CDR1 is SGHDT and CDR2 is YYEEEE. The CDR3 sequence: CASSPGGQGGQPQHF. In nucleotides, the CDR3 is TGTGCCAGCAGCCCCGGGGGACAGGGAGGACAGCCCCAGCATTTT.

This chain uses TRBV4-1 with TRBJ1-5; D unresolved. V was shortened by 1 base and J by 6 bases, with 16 bases between the two germline ends. The CDR3 spans 16 residues. The germline V gene encodes CDR1 MGHRA and CDR2 YSYEKL. The CDR3 DNA is TGCGCCAGCAGCCAAGCGGGATCCGCGGGTGGTCAGCCCCAGCATTTT. As protein: CASSQAGSAGGQPQHF.

The J gene is TRBJ1-3, the V gene TRBV28, with D uncertain. The V end was cut by 5 bases, the J end by 1 base, with 12 bases between. The CDR3 covers 15 residues. Germline V CDR1 and CDR2: MDHEN, SYDVKM. CDR3 nucleotides: TGTGCCAGCAGTGCCCTCGGAGGGTCTGGAAACACCATATATTTT. It translates to CASSALGGSGNTIYF.

This clone occurred once. The V call is TRBV27, the J call TRBJ2-4; 8 bases agree with TRBD2. The germline CDR1 and CDR2 sequences are MNHEY and SMNVEV (reference sequence). J gave up 1 base and V 0 bases, and 2 bases lay outside the gene matches. This CDR3 spans 16 amino acids. As DNA, the CDR3 is TGTGCCAGCAGTTTATCTCTAGCGGGTGCCAAAAACATTCAGTACTTC. Protein: CASSLSLAGAKNIQYF.

This clone was seen more than once but under ten times. The V gene is TRBV27, the J gene TRBJ1-1; D gene unclear. V was clipped by 0 bases and J by 1 base, with 15 bases between them. This CDR3 has 17 amino acids. Looked up from germline, CDR1 is MNHEY and CDR2 is SMNVEV (reference sequence). The chain's CDR3 is CASSLSRWTAGNTEAFF. The CDR3 coding sequence is TGTGCCAGCAGTTTATCTCGGTGGACTGCGGGGAACACTGAAGCTTTCTTT.

The chain carries TRBV2 and TRBJ2-7, with 9 bases fitting TRBD1. CDR3 length: 14 amino acids. CDR1 SNHLY and CDR2 FYNNEI come from the germline V gene. Germline trimming cut 5 bases from V and 0 bases from J; bases unmatched to any gene: 2. CDR3 sequence reads: CASSRDRDSYEQYF. The CDR3 DNA sequence: TGTGCCAGCAGTCGGGACAGGGACTCCTACGAGCAGTACTTC.

V usage is TRBV7-2 and J usage is TRBJ2-7; D may be TRBD2 (6 bases). The CDR3 contains 14 residues. Germline values: CDR1 SGHTA, CDR2 FQGNSA. V shed 4 bases and J shed 10 bases, with 20 bases lying between them. The DNA of the CDR3 is TGTGCCAGCAGCTCGGGGGTGGGCAGTCTTCCTCAGTACTTC. It is translated as CASSSGVGSLPQYF.

This sequence joins TRBV5-1 and TRBJ2-1; the match to TRBD2 covers 13 bases. Germline V gives CDR1 SGHRS, CDR2 YFSETQ. This CDR3 is built from 13 residues. The trim removed 4 bases at V and 10 bases at J, leaving 2 bases unmatched. CDR3 residues: CASSGLAGEEQFF. The CDR3, as DNA: TGCGCCAGCAGCGGACTAGCGGGAGAGGAGCAGTTCTTC.

The chain is built from TRBV28 and TRBJ2-7, with TRBD1 matching over 8 bases. CDR3 length equals 12 residues. The germline V gene has CDR1 MDHEN and CDR2 SYDVKM. The trim removed 10 bases at V and 4 bases at J, leaving 6 bases unmatched. CDR3 protein: CATAGGSYEQYF. The CDR3 DNA reads as TGTGCCACCGCAGGGGGCAGTTACGAGCAGTACTTC.

The chain combines TRBV27 with TRBJ2-1; D is unresolved. The germline V gene has CDR1 MNHEY and CDR2 SMNVEV (reference sequence). V dropped 5 bases and J dropped 2 bases, with 19 bases sitting between them. This CDR3 region has 17 residues. Here the CDR3 reads CASSPLPFLETYNEQFF. CDR3 sequence (DNA): TGTGCCAGCAGTCCACTACCTTTTCTGGAAACCTACAATGAGCAGTTCTTC.

The chain uses TRBV3-1 (or the pseudogene TRBV3-2) and TRBJ1-1, with a possible D match to TRBD1 (5 bases). CDR1 LGHDT and CDR2 YNNKEL come from the germline V gene (reference sequence). V gave up 4 bases and J gave up 0 bases, with 12 bases separating them. The CDR3 loop spans 15 amino acids. For the CDR3, the DNA is TGTGCCAGCAGCCCGCGGGGGATAATGAACACTGAAGCTTTCTTT. Translating gives CASSPRGIMNTEAFF.

V gene TRBV19 combines with J gene TRBJ1-5, with D unclear. The CDR3 is made up of 13 amino acids. CDR1 LNHDA and CDR2 SQIVND come from the germline V gene (reference sequence). V lost 5 bases to trimming and J lost 7 bases, with 12 bases between them. The CDR3 protein is CASSPDYRQPQHF. The CDR3 nucleotides are TGTGCCAGTAGTCCAGACTACCGACAGCCCCAGCATTTT.

This sequence joins TRBV7-3 and TRBJ2-1, with TRBD2 identical over 13 bases. The CDR3 length is 15 residues. Germline V CDR1 and CDR2: SGHTA, FQGTGA. J lost 8 bases, V lost 6 bases, and 7 bases had no gene match. The CDR3 region is CASSPGLAGTYEQFF. CDR3 sequence (DNA): TGTGCCAGCAGTCCGGGACTAGCGGGAACCTATGAGCAGTTCTTC.

The chain combines TRBV30 with TRBJ1-2; the D gene is possibly TRBD1 (6 bases). The CDR3 consists of 13 residues. V was cut by 4 bases and J by 0 bases, with 9 bases left in between. CDR1 is GTSNPN, CDR2 SVGIG, per germline (reference sequence). The chain's CDR3 is CAWIRGANYGYTF. CDR3 DNA: TGTGCCTGGATCAGGGGAGCTAACTATGGCTACACCTTC.

The V gene is TRBV5-1, the J gene TRBJ2-5; no definite D call. The CDR3 loop spans 14 amino acids. The V end was cut by 4 bases, the J end by 4 bases, with 14 bases between. Germline values: CDR1 SGHRS, CDR2 YFSETQ. CDR3 bases: TGCGCCAGCAGCCCGGGTGGTACAACAGAGACCCAGTACTTC. Translating gives CASSPGGTTETQYF.